This TCR beta chain was observed in a study of shared clonotypes between healthy human individuals. Study summary: Three plates each covered CD4 naive and memory; CD8 naive two, CD8 memory one.

For this clone: Its antigen is unidentified.

The naive CD8 subset, CD45RO-negative cells positively selected for CCR7, excluded terminally differentiated effector memory CD45RA+ cells. The germline V and J ends were trimmed by 1 base and 1 base, with 5 bases remaining between them. The length of the CDR3 is 13 residues. Germline values: CDR1 SGHKS, CDR2 YYEKEE (reference sequence). Measured with immunoSEQ multiplex PCR; TCRdb has only the in-frame clones, and not every one. The sample holds over 2 million clones, about 95% seen once. Findings and caveats of the study: Investigators expected sequencing depth to affect clonotype sharing among donors. Memory subsets had estimated richness that was generally smaller than that of naive subsets.

The rearrangement joins TRBV5-5 to TRBJ1-2; D is undetermined. The origin of this receptor is a man younger than 35 in good health. Material: naive CD8+ T cells sorted from blood. CDR3 coding DNA: TGTGCCAGCAGCTTGCGGGATAACTATGGCTACACCTTC. Its translation is CASSLRDNYGYTF.